The present T cell receptor beta chain was sequenced within a study of blood T cell repertoires in COVID-19. About the research overall: T cells, B-cell-depleted T cells, or PBMCs supplied cDNA or gDNA.

Germline trimming cut 6 bases from V and 3 bases from J; bases unmatched to any gene: 7. This CDR3 has 15 amino acids. Germline assignment: CDR1 MDHEN and CDR2 SYDVKM. As originally analysed: It was from reference gene primer amplification that nucleated cell counts were estimated. The data were produced by immunoSEQ multiplex PCR, yet TCRdb's version contains in-frame clones alone and is incomplete. Clonal size and the V and J genes are those of that table, whereas D and trimming came from the DNA. The table has approximately 300,000 clones, roughly 88% seen once. Sequenced input: peripheral blood. The chain couples TRBV28 to TRBJ2-3; 9 positions agree with TRBD2. The source is a human donor with COVID-19, enrolled during active disease. The donor label of this sample is uncertain. DNA for the CDR3: TGTGCCAGCAGGATGGCGGGAGGGAATACAGATACGCAGTATTTT. Translating gives CASRMAGGNTDTQYF.